The clone carrying this TCR beta chain was picked up many times. The antigen is undetermined. Previously reported methods and listed TCR primers produced the bulk TCR libraries. In TCRdb, the PCR reads were re-called with MiXCR into one record per CDR3 protein. The sample has roughly 100,000 distinct CDR3 sequences; 35% are singletons. Sorted cell numbers of about 19,000 to 1,000,000, with 10%, 30% or 50% RNA, served as input for naive CD8 libraries. The sample originates from a study of molecular identifiers for immune sequencing clone quantification. Points from the study as a whole: Jurkat TCR RNA from one cell was spiked into about a million naive cells, and it was reportedly detectable there.

Trimming removed 5 bases from V and 0 bases from J, with 15 bases in between. The CDR3 totals 16 residues. CDR1 is SGHVS, CDR2 FNYEAQ, per germline. This receptor was identified in a human donor in good health. Some libraries in this study had Jurkat cell RNA spiked in. Sequencing input: naive CD8+ T cells from blood, with Jurkat cell RNA spiked in. Subset described: FACS-sorted CD8+CD4-CCR7+CD45RA+ naive T cells. The V call is TRBV7-6, the J call TRBJ2-3; no clear D. In DNA, the CDR3 is TGTGCCAGCAGCGGTCGTGCCCTACTCAGCACAGATACGCAGTATTTT. Amino acid sequence: CASSGRALLSTDTQYF.